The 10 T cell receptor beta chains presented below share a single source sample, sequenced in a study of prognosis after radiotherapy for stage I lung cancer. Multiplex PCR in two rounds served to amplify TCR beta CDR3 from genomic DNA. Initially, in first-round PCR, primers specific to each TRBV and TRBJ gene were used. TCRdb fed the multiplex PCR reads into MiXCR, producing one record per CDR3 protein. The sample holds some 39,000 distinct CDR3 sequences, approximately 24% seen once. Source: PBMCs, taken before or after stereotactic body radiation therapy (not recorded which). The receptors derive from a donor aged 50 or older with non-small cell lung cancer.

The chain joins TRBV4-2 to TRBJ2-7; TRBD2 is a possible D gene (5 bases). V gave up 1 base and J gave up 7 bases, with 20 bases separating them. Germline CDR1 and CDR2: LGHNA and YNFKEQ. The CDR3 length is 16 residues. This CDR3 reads CASSQGRKGRTREQYF. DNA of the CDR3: TGTGCCAGCAGCCAAGGGAGGAAAGGGAGAACGAGAGAGCAGTACTTC.

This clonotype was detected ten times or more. Written as DNA, the CDR3 is TGTGCCAGCAGGGGTCCGACTAATGAAAAACTGTTTTTT. This encodes CASRGPTNEKLFF. V usage is TRBV6-1 and J usage is TRBJ1-4; no clear D gene. Germline assignment: CDR1 MNHNS and CDR2 SASEGT. Deletions cut 6 bases from V and 2 bases from J, with 7 bases between. The CDR3 is 13 residues long.

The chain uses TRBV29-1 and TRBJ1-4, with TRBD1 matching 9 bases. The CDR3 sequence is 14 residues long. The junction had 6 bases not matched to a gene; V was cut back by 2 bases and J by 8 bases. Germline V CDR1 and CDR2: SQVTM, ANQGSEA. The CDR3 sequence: CSVEYPTGGEKLFF. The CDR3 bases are TGCAGCGTTGAATATCCCACAGGGGGCGAAAAACTGTTTTTT.

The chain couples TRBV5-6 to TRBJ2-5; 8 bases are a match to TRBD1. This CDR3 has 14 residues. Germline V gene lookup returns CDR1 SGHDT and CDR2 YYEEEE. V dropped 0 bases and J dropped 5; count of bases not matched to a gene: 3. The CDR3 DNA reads TGTGCCAGCAGCTTGGAAGGACAGGGCGAGACCCAGTACTTC. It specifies CASSLEGQGETQYF.

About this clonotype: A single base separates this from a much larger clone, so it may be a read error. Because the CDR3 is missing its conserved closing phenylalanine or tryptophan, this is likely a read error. CDR3 DNA: TGTGCCATCAGTGACAGGGGGCGGGAAAAACTGTTTGTT. Translated, it gives CAISDRGREKLFV. This rearrangement joins TRBV10-3 to TRBJ1-4, with 8 nucleotides matching TRBD1. The CDR3 totals 13 residues. Per germline, CDR1 ENHRY and CDR2 SYGVKD. V dropped 3 bases and J dropped 8; count of bases not matched to a gene: 2.

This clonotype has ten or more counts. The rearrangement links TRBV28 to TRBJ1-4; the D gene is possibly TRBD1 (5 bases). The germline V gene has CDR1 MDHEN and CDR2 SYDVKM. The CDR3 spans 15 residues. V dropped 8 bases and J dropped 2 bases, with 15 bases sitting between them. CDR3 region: CASGRPRATNEKLFF. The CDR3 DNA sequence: TGTGCCAGCGGTCGGCCCAGGGCCACTAATGAAAAACTGTTTTTT. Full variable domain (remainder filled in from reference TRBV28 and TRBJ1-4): DVKVTQSSRYLVKRTGEKVFLECVQDMDHENMFWYRQDPGLGLRLIYFSYDVKMKEKGDIPEGYSVSREKKERFSLILESASTNQTSMYLCASGRPRATNEKLFFGSGTQLSVL.

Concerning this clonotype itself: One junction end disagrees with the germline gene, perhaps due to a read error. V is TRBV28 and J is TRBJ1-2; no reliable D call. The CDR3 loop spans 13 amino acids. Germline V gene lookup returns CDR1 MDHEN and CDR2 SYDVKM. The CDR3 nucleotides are TGTGTCAGCAGTAGGGTGTCCCTGGGCGGCTACACCTTC. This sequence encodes CVSSRVSLGGYTF.

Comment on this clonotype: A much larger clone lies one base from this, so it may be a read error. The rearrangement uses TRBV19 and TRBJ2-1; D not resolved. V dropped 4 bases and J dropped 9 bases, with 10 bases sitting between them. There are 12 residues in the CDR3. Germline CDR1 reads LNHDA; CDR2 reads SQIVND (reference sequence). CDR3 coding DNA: TGTGCCAGTAGTAAAGAGATGGGTGAGCAGTTCTTC. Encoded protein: CASSKEMGEQFF. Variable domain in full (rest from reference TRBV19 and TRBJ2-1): DGGITQSPKYLFRKEGQNVTLSCEQNLNHDAMYWYRQDPGQGLRLIYYSQIVNDFQKGDIAEGYSVSREKKESFPLTVTSAQKNPTAFYLCASSKEMGEQFFGPGTRLTVL.

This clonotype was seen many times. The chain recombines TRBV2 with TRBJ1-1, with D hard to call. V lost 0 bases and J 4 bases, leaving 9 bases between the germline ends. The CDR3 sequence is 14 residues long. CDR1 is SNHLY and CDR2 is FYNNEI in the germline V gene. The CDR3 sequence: CASSEAWVGTEAFF. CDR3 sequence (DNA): TGTGCCAGCAGTGAAGCCTGGGTTGGCACTGAAGCTTTCTTT.

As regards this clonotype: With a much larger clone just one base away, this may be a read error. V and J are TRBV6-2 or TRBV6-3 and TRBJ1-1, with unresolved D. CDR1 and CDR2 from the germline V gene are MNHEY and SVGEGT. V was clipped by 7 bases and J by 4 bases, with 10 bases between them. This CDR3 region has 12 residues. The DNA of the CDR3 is TGTGCCAGCAACCGCACGGGCACTGAAGCTTTCTTT. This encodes CASNRTGTEAFF.